This T cell receptor beta chain was sequenced during a study of Tregs in tolerant kidney transplant recipients. Note on this clone: Its antigen is not identified.

Trimming stripped 8 bases from V and 6 bases from J, with 16 bases between. The germline V gene encodes CDR1 SQVTM and CDR2 ANQGSEA. This CDR3 contains 12 residues. Thawed PBMCs were FACS-sorted into unstimulated CD4+CD25+CD127- regulatory T cells, CD4+CD25- non-regulatory cells, CD4 and CD8 cells. Using immunoSEQ multiplex PCR, the repertoire was profiled, and TCRdb retains in-frame clones only, with some absent. Among about 240,000 clones listed, 65% to 85% were seen once. Study-wide results and caveats: Findings come from small patient numbers and require larger validation.

This TCR was sampled from a human donor in good health. The chain is built from TRBV29-1 and TRBJ1-2; a possible D gene is TRBD1 (5 bases). Sequencing was carried out using CD4+ T cells from blood. The CDR3 sequence is CSPNRGSDGYTF. The CDR3 DNA reads TGCAGCCCTAACCGGGGCAGCGATGGCTACACCTTC.